This T cell receptor (beta chain) was sequenced in a study of blood T cells in healthy people across ages. This clonotype showed up many times. The authors ran a second PCR of roughly 7 to 11 cycles using a sample-barcoded 5' primer and a J-beta primer mix. TCRdb re-derived calls from the 5' RACE reads in MiXCR, one entry per CDR3 protein. The sample shows 850,000 to 1,100,000 distinct CDR3 sequences, under 40% of them seen only once. The length of the CDR3 is 15 residues. From germline, CDR1 is SEHNR and CDR2 FQNEAQ (reference sequence). Losses at the gene ends were 5 bases for V and 0 bases for J; bases not matched to a gene: 5.

Sequencing was performed on blood. The TCR was taken from a young man in good health. The V call is TRBV7-9, the J call TRBJ2-3; 7 bases align to TRBD1. CDR3 coding DNA: TGTGCCAGCAGCCCGACAGGGCTAAGCACAGATACGCAGTATTTT. It encodes CASSPTGLSTDTQYF.